These 24 T cell receptor beta chains were all obtained from the same sample, sequenced in a study of beta chain features in type 1 diabetes. The investigators reverse transcribed all of the isolated RNA, so they sequenced expressed TCRB transcripts. Sequencing was performed with immunoSEQ multiplex PCR; in TCRdb, only in-frame clones are kept and a portion is missing. Here the sample spans hundreds of thousands of clones, roughly an eighth being singletons. Material: naive CD4+ T cells from blood. The receptors originated from a man in his late teens or twenties in good health.

V gene TRBV9 combines with J gene TRBJ2-5; TRBD2 agrees at 11 bases. The V gene's germline CDR1 is SGDLS and CDR2 YYNGEE. The CDR3 sequence is 16 residues long. V shed 0 bases and J 6 bases; nucleotides not matched to a gene: 7. This chain's CDR3 is CASSVELAGDEKTQYF. In DNA, the CDR3 is TGTGCCAGCAGCGTAGAACTAGCGGGGGATGAGAAGACCCAGTACTTC.

The chain couples TRBV6-1 to TRBJ1-2; D remains ambiguous. Germline CDR1 is MNHNS and CDR2 is SASEGT. CDR3 size: 13 residues. Trimming stripped 2 bases from V and 8 bases from J, with 12 bases between. Here the CDR3 reads CASSELETQGYTF. CDR3 DNA sequence: TGTGCCAGCAGTGAACTTGAGACACAGGGCTACACCTTC.

The J gene is TRBJ2-7, the V gene TRBV28; D is undetermined. Per the germline V gene, CDR1 is MDHEN and CDR2 is SYDVKM. Trimming left V 4 bases short and J 0 bases short, with 10 bases between. The CDR3 has 14 residues. The DNA of the CDR3 is TGTGCCAGCAGTTCCGACTGGAGCTCCTACGAGCAGTACTTC. It is translated as CASSSDWSSYEQYF.

The chain uses TRBV28 and TRBJ2-1; 9 bases are shared with TRBD2. The germline V gene has CDR1 MDHEN and CDR2 SYDVKM. The junction had 14 bases not matched to a gene; V was cut back by 5 bases and J by 9 bases. The CDR3 consists of 16 residues. CDR3 sequence: CASSNTRGGGQGEQFF. The CDR3 DNA reads as TGTGCCAGCAGTAATACGCGCGGGGGGGGCCAGGGTGAGCAGTTCTTC.

V and J are TRBV7-8 and TRBJ2-7; 12 nucleotides align to TRBD2. V gave up 6 bases and J gave up 4 bases; unmatched junction bases: 7. The CDR3 loop spans 15 amino acids. Per germline, CDR1 SGHVS and CDR2 FQNEAQ. The CDR3 loop reads CASRIGLAGNYEQYF. The CDR3 region has the DNA TGTGCCAGCAGGATCGGACTAGCGGGAAATTACGAGCAGTACTTC.

This clone was seen at least ten times. The chain recombines TRBV14 with TRBJ1-1; D unresolved. This CDR3 comprises 13 residues. Germline-derived CDR1 and CDR2 are SGHDN and FVKESK. V dropped 4 bases and J dropped 0 bases, with 6 bases sitting between them. DNA of the CDR3: TGTGCCAGCAGCCCCGAGATGAACACTGAAGCTTTCTTT. Amino acids: CASSPEMNTEAFF.

This clone was observed a handful of times. V is TRBV9 and J is TRBJ2-1; 7 nucleotides line up with TRBD2. This CDR3 contains 17 residues. Unmatched junction bases numbered 8, after V lost 2 bases and J lost 0 bases. Germline V gene lookup returns CDR1 SGDLS and CDR2 YYNGEE. The CDR3 nucleotides read TGTGCCAGCAGCGTGCGGGACTACCCAAGCTCCTACAATGAGCAGTTCTTC. Encoded protein: CASSVRDYPSSYNEQFF.

The chain carries TRBV6-5 and TRBJ2-7; D might be TRBD1 (5 bases). Germline CDR1 MNHEY, CDR2 SVGAGI. The CDR3 totals 16 residues. The ends were cut back, 2 bases at V and 2 bases at J, with 16 bases in the middle. CDR3 nucleotide sequence: TGTGCCAGCAGTTACCACCAGGGCCGGAAAACCTACGAGCAGTACTTC. Its translation: CASSYHQGRKTYEQYF.

This rearrangement joins TRBV5-4 to TRBJ1-5; 8 bases align to TRBD1. Germline-derived CDR1 and CDR2 are SGHNT and YYREEE (reference sequence). The CDR3 spans 15 residues. The V and J ends lost 3 bases and 7 bases, in that order; junction bases with no gene match: 9. CDR3 amino acids: CASSSQGAQVQPQHF. In DNA, the CDR3 is TGTGCCAGCAGCTCCCAGGGGGCGCAGGTACAGCCCCAGCATTTT.

This clone was seen a handful of times. This chain links TRBV30 with TRBJ2-7; D might be TRBD2 (5 bases). Germline-derived CDR1 and CDR2 are GTSNPN and SVGIG (reference sequence). Trimming took off 3 bases at V and 1 base at J, with 13 bases between the two ends. CDR3 length: 14 amino acids. Here the CDR3 DNA reads TGTGCCTGGAGGGGAGACGGAGGATCCTACGAGCAGTACTTC. It yields the protein CAWRGDGGSYEQYF.

This clone was detected only a few times. The chain has TRBV30 and TRBJ2-1; 11 nucleotides agree with TRBD2. Germline V gene lookup returns CDR1 GTSNPN and CDR2 SVGIG (reference sequence). With 6 bases clipped from V and 0 bases from J, the junction kept 7 bases outside the gene matches. The CDR3 has 16 residues. CDR3 amino acids: CACTGTSGPSYNEQFF. CDR3 DNA sequence: TGTGCCTGTACCGGGACTAGCGGACCCTCCTACAATGAGCAGTTCTTC.

This clone was seen more than once but under ten times. The chain recombines TRBV29-1 with TRBJ2-7; TRBD1 matches at 8 bases. The CDR3 covers 13 residues. The V gene end was trimmed by 6 bases and the J gene end by 3 bases; junction bases not matched to a gene: 7. Germline V gene lookup returns CDR1 SQVTM and CDR2 ANQGSEA. CDR3 region: CSVRNDRGYEQYF. The CDR3 DNA is TGCAGCGTCCGCAACGACAGGGGCTACGAGCAGTACTTC.

This clone was seen more than once but under ten times. This chain joins TRBV9 and TRBJ2-2, with 10 bases aligning to TRBD2. The CDR3 is made up of 16 amino acids. Germline values: CDR1 SGDLS, CDR2 YYNGEE. J gave up 5 bases and V 0 bases, and 4 bases lay outside the gene matches. The CDR3 is CASSVGGTSETGELFF. The CDR3 DNA reads TGTGCCAGCAGCGTAGGAGGGACTAGCGAGACCGGGGAGCTGTTTTTT.

The chain has TRBV5-1 and TRBJ2-5; D remains ambiguous. Trimming took 1 base from V and 4 from J, leaving 8 bases between them. The CDR3 is made up of 13 amino acids. CDR1 SGHRS and CDR2 YFSETQ come from the germline V gene. This CDR3 is CASSLSAVETQYF. The CDR3 region has the DNA TGCGCCAGCAGCTTGAGCGCGGTAGAGACCCAGTACTTC.

This clone turned up a few times. The chain has TRBV6-5 and TRBJ2-1; 9 bases align to TRBD1. Germline values: CDR1 MNHEY, CDR2 SVGAGI. The CDR3 runs to 14 residues. J gave up 2 bases and V 6 bases, and 2 bases lay outside the gene matches. CDR3 bases: TGTGCCAGCAGAACAGGGGGCGCCTACAATGAGCAGTTCTTC. It encodes CASRTGGAYNEQFF.

The chain is built from TRBV4-1 and TRBJ2-3, with D possibly being TRBD2 (5 bases). Between the trimmed V and J ends, which lost 0 bases and 9 bases, there was a span of 16 bases. The CDR3 extends over 15 amino acids. The germline V gene encodes CDR1 MGHRA and CDR2 YSYEKL. The CDR3 region is CASSQDEAGQATQYF. Here the CDR3 DNA reads TGCGCCAGCAGCCAAGATGAGGCGGGCCAGGCGACGCAGTATTTT.

This clone has only a few counts. The CDR3 DNA is TGTGCCAGCAGCGTAGCAGGGACCTACGAGCAGTACTTC. Translation gives CASSVAGTYEQYF. This sequence joins TRBV9 and TRBJ2-7, with TRBD1 as a possible D gene (5 bases). Germline lookup yields CDR1 SGDLS and CDR2 YYNGEE. The CDR3 length is 13 residues. Trimming pared 0 bases from V and 2 bases from J, leaving 6 bases between.

Many counts were recorded for this clone. The V gene is TRBV29-1, the J gene TRBJ2-7; a weak D match, TRBD1 (6 bases). Per the germline V gene, CDR1 is SQVTM and CDR2 is ANQGSEA. V dropped 1 base and J dropped 10 bases, with 20 bases sitting between them. The CDR3 sequence is 14 residues long. CDR3 residues: CSVEVTGAAQGQYF. DNA for the CDR3: TGCAGCGTTGAAGTGACTGGAGCCGCACAGGGCCAGTACTTC.

V and J are TRBV18 and TRBJ2-7; no clear D gene. Germline CDR1 and CDR2: KGHSH and LQKENI. Trimming stripped 0 bases from V and 7 bases from J, with 13 bases between. CDR3 length: 14 amino acids. The CDR3 bases are TGTGCCAGCTCACCACCGGCCGAGGTTAGTGAGCAGTACTTC. It translates to CASSPPAEVSEQYF.

This clone was seen a few times. The chain joins TRBV7-2 to TRBJ2-3; D not certain. Trimming took off 5 bases at V and 6 bases at J, with 18 bases between the two ends. The CDR3 is made up of 15 amino acids. Germline values: CDR1 SGHTA, CDR2 FQGNSA. This chain's CDR3 is CASSRPVSVGDTQYF. The CDR3 DNA is TGTGCCAGCAGCCGCCCGGTCAGTGTGGGCGATACGCAGTATTTT.

This clone showed up just a few times. The genes are TRBV5-4 and TRBJ1-1; perhaps TRBD1 as D (6 bases). Germline V gene lookup returns CDR1 SGHNT and CDR2 YYREEE (reference sequence). There are 14 residues in the CDR3. Trimming took 2 bases from V and 0 from J, leaving 8 bases between them. Here the CDR3 reads CASSLRTVNTEAFF. The CDR3 bases are TGTGCCAGCAGCTTAAGGACAGTGAACACTGAAGCTTTCTTT.

J is TRBJ1-1 and V is TRBV29-1; the D gene is possibly TRBD1 (5 bases). The CDR3 extends over 16 amino acids. Germline assignment: CDR1 SQVTM and CDR2 ANQGSEA. V dropped 0 bases and J dropped 0 bases, with 14 bases sitting between them. The CDR3 sequence: CSVEDGAGLMNTEAFF. The CDR3 DNA is TGCAGCGTTGAAGATGGGGCGGGGCTCATGAACACTGAAGCTTTCTTT.

This clone showed up just a few times. The rearrangement joins TRBV4-3 to TRBJ2-1; D is perhaps TRBD1 (5 bases). Germline V gene sequence: CDR1 LGHNA, CDR2 YSLEER. CDR3 length: 14 amino acids. Trimming took 2 bases from V and 12 from J, leaving 17 bases between them. The CDR3 bases are TGCGCCAGCAGCCAAAGGATTCGTGGAAGGGGGCAGTTCTTC. It is translated as CASSQRIRGRGQFF.

The table lists this clone with a few counts. This chain connects TRBV30 to TRBJ2-5, with a tentative D call TRBD2 (6 bases). CDR3 length equals 11 residues. CDR1 GTSNPN and CDR2 SVGIG come from the germline V gene (reference sequence). V lost 5 bases, J lost 4 bases, and 8 bases lay in between. The CDR3 DNA reads TGTGCCTGGGGGACTTCAGAGACCCAGTACTTC. Protein: CAWGTSETQYF.